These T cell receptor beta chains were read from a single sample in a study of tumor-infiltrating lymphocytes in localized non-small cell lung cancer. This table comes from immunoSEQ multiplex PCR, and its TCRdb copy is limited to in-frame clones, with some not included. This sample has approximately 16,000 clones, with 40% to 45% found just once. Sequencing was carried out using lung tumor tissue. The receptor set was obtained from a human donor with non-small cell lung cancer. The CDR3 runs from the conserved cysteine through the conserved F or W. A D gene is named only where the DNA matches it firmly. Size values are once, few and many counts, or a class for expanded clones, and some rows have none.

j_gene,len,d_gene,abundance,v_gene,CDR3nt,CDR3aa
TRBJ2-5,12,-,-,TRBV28,TGTGCCAGCAGCCCTCGGGTCGAGACCCAGTACTTC,CASSPRVETQYF
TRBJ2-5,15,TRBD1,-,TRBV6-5,TGTGCCAGCAGTAAGGGGGACAGGATACAAGAGACCCAGTACTTC,CASSKGDRIQETQYF
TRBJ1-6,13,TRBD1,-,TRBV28,TGTGCCAGCAGTCGGGGACAGGGTTCACCCCTCCACTTT,CASSRGQGSPLHF
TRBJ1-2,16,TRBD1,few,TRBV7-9,TGTGCCAGCAGCTTAGCGCAAGGGGGCAATAGCTATGGCTACACCTTC,CASSLAQGGNSYGYTF
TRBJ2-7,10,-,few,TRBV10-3,TGTGCCACCCGAACCTACGAGCAGTACTTC,CATRTYEQYF
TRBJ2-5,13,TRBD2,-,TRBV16,TGTGCCAGCAGCCAACAGCGGGGTAAGACCCAGTACTTC,CASSQQRGKTQYF
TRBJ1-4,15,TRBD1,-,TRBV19,TGTGCCACCGCGACAGGGTCGGGAAGTAATGAAAAACTGTTTTTT,CATATGSGSNEKLFF
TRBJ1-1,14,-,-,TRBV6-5,TGTGCCAGCAGTTACGTTGGAGTGAACACTGAAGCTTTCTTT,CASSYVGVNTEAFF
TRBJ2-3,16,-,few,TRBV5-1,TGCGCCAGCAGCTCCGGCGCCCTCCCTGCCACAGATACGCAGTATTTT,CASSSGALPATDTQYF
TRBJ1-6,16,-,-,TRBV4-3,TGCGCCAGCAGCCAAGAATTAAGCTCCTATAATTCACCCCTCCACTTT,CASSQELSSYNSPLHF
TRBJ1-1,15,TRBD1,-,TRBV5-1,TGCGCCAGCAGCTCATCGACAGGGTCGAACACTGAAGCTTTCTTT,CASSSSTGSNTEAFF
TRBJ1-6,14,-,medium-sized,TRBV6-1,TGTGCCAGCAGTGAAGTCGCGACGGGTTCACCCCTCCACTTT,CASSEVATGSPLHF
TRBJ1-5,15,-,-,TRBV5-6,TGTGCCAGCAGCTTTGCCCGACAAGGCAATCAGCCCCAGCATTTT,CASSFARQGNQPQHF
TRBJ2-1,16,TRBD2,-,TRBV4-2,TGTGCCAGCAGCCAAGATCTTAGCGGGGGGGCCAATGAGCAGTTCTTC,CASSQDLSGGANEQFF
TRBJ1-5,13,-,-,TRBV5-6,TGTGCCAGCAGCCCCGCAGGGGATCAGCCCCAGCATTTT,CASSPAGDQPQHF
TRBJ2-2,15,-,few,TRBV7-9,TGTGCCAGCAGCTTACGGGGGATGGCCACCGGGGAGCTGTTTTTT,CASSLRGMATGELFF
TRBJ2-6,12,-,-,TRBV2,TGTGCCAGCAGTGTTAGGGCCAACGTCCTGACTTTC,CASSVRANVLTF
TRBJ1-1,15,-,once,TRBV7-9,TGTGCCAGCAGCTTACGGGGTCGGGGGGAGACTGAAGCTTTCTTT,CASSLRGRGETEAFF
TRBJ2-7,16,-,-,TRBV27,TGTGCCAGCAGTTTATCTTCTCGAATAATACTAGGCGAGCAGTACTTC,CASSLSSRIILGEQYF
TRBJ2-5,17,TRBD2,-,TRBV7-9,TGTGCCAGCACCCTAAGGACTAGCGGGGGGGCTGGGGAGACCCAGTACTTC,CASTLRTSGGAGETQYF
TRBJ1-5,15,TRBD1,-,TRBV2,TGTGCCAGCAGTGTGGGTACAGGGGGCATAGAGCCCCAGCATTTT,CASSVGTGGIEPQHF
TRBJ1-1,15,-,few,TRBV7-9,TGTGCCAGCAGCTTCCCGAGGGGGAAGAACACTGAAGCTTTCTTT,CASSFPRGKNTEAFF
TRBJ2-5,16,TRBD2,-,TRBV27,TGTGCCAGCAGTATTAGCGGGGGGATCGCCCAAGAGACCCAGTACTTC,CASSISGGIAQETQYF
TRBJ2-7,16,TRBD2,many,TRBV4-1,TGCGCCAGCAGCCACTCAACTAGCGGGGGCTCTTACGAGCAGTACTTC,CASSHSTSGGSYEQYF
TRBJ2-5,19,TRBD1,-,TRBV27,TGTGCCAGCAGTTTAACGCACGACAGGGGAATAGGGCTAGGGGTGGTTCAGTACTTC,CASSLTHDRGIGLGVVQYF
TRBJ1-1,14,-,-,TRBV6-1,TGTGCCAGCAGGGGTAGGACGGGCAACACTGAAGCTTTCTTT,CASRGRTGNTEAFF
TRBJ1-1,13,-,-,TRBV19,TGTGCCACCGCCCGTGTCGAGAACACTGAAGCTTTCTTT,CATARVENTEAFF
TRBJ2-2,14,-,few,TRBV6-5,TGTGCCAGCAGTAAGGACATAAACACCGGGGAGCTGTTTTTT,CASSKDINTGELFF
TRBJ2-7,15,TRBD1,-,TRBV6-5,TGTGCCAGCAGTTACTCGGCACAGGGGTTCCACGAGCAGTACTTC,CASSYSAQGFHEQYF
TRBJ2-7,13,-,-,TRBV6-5,TGTGCCAGCAGTTTTGCCCGGAACTACGAGCAGTACTTC,CASSFARNYEQYF
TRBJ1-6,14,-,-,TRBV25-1,TGTGCCAGCAGTGAAAATCCGAGAAGTTCACCCCTCCACTTT,CASSENPRSSPLHF
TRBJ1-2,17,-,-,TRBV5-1,TGCGCCAGCAGCTTGGCTCTGGAGGGGGGGACATACTATGGCTACACCTTC,CASSLALEGGTYYGYTF
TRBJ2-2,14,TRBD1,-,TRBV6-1,TGTGCCAGCCATCGCGACAGGGACACCGGGGAGCTGTTTTTT,CASHRDRDTGELFF
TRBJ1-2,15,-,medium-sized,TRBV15,TGTGCCACCAGCAGACAAAGGGTGGAGGGGGATGGCTACACCTTC,CATSRQRVEGDGYTF
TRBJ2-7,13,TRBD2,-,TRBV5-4,TGTGCCAGCAGCCCTAGCGGGGTGGGCGAGCAGTACTTC,CASSPSGVGEQYF
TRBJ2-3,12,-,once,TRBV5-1,TGCGCCAGCAGCGTAGAGACTGGATCACCGTATTTT,CASSVETGSPYF
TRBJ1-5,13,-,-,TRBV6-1,TGTGCCAGCAGTCCCGGCAGGTTACAGCCCCAGCATTTT,CASSPGRLQPQHF
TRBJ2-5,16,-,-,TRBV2,TGTGCCAGCAGTGAACAGATACTGACTTCGGGAGAGACCCAGTACTTC,CASSEQILTSGETQYF
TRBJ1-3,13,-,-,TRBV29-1,TGCAGCGTCGGGACCGACTCTGGAAACACCATATATTTT,CSVGTDSGNTIYF
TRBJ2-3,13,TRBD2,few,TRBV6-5,TGTGCCAGCAGTTATGAGCCCGGGACTAGGCAAAATTTT,CASSYEPGTRQNF
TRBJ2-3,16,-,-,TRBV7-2,TGTGCCAGCAGCCCCGGACAGCGGCCTCCCACAGATACGCAGTATTTT,CASSPGQRPPTDTQYF